This entry lists 18 T cell receptor beta chains sequenced from one sample in a study of monozygotic twins with inflammatory bowel disease. TCRdb reprocessed the 5' RACE reads, keeping one entry per CDR3 protein, no DNA. This listing includes approximately 330,000 distinct CDR3 sequences. Sequences were obtained from blood. These receptor sequences come from a human donor with ulcerative colitis or Crohn's disease, or a healthy co-twin of an affected twin (not recorded which).

This chain links TRBV7-2 with TRBJ2-2; TCRdb's D call, TRBD2, is unchecked because there is no DNA. The CDR3 consists of 17 residues. In germline, CDR1 is SGHTA, CDR2 FQGNSA. The CDR3 loop reads CASTSVRGGGVSGELFF.

This sequence joins TRBV6-1 and TRBJ1-2; TCRdb indicates TRBD1, and absent DNA this call remains unverified. Germline V gene lookup returns CDR1 MNHNS and CDR2 SASEGT. The CDR3 contains 15 residues. This CDR3 is CASSNRVGVPYGYTF.

The J gene is TRBJ2-1, the V gene TRBV7-2. This CDR3 has 15 amino acids. Germline V gene sequence: CDR1 SGHTA, CDR2 FQGNSA. CDR3: CASSRAGDLGNEQFF.

The rearrangement links TRBV7-2 to TRBJ2-3; TCRdb returns TRBD1, unconfirmable since there is no DNA. In germline, CDR1 is SGHTA, CDR2 FQGNSA. The CDR3 covers 13 residues. This CDR3 is CASSRGESDTQYF.

The rearrangement links TRBV4-1 to TRBJ1-6; the D gene TCRdb calls, TRBD1, cannot be checked with no DNA. The CDR3 is made up of 13 amino acids. From germline, CDR1 is MGHRA and CDR2 YSYEKL. The CDR3: CASSFGGNSPLHF.

This chain uses TRBV29-1 with TRBJ2-3; as DNA is missing, the TRBD2 call by TCRdb cannot be tested. Germline CDR1 reads SQVTM; CDR2 reads ANQGSEA. The CDR3 is 12 residues long. The CDR3 here is CSVGTSGGTQYF.

The chain is built from TRBV15 and TRBJ2-1; checking the TCRdb D call of TRBD1 is not possible without DNA. The CDR3 sequence is 17 residues long. Germline CDR1 LNHNV, CDR2 YYDKDF (reference sequence). The CDR3 sequence is CATSRTSGQVAYNEQFF.

This chain uses TRBV29-1 with TRBJ2-3; TCRdb outputs TRBD2, but without DNA this stays unchecked. CDR1 SQVTM and CDR2 ANQGSEA come from the germline V gene. The CDR3 consists of 18 residues. The CDR3 sequence is CSVRGGLAGSAVTDTQYF.

This chain links TRBV20-1 with TRBJ1-1. CDR3 length: 12 residues. Germline V gene sequence: CDR1 DFQATT, CDR2 SNEGSKA (reference sequence). The CDR3 reads CSATGGNTEAFF.

The chain joins TRBV29-1 to TRBJ2-7; TCRdb designates TRBD2, a call that cannot be tested without DNA. The V gene's germline CDR1 is SQVTM and CDR2 ANQGSEA. The CDR3 consists of 13 residues. The CDR3 here is CSVSTGPAYEQYF.

The chain couples TRBV4-1 to TRBJ2-1; absent DNA, TCRdb's TRBD2 call cannot be checked. In germline, CDR1 is MGHRA, CDR2 YSYEKL. The CDR3 runs 18 residues. The CDR3 region is CASSPPGLAGGLGNEQFF.

The chain recombines TRBV7-2 with TRBJ2-7; TCRdb designates TRBD2, a call that cannot be tested without DNA. This CDR3 contains 16 residues. Per germline, CDR1 SGHTA and CDR2 FQGNSA. The CDR3 is CASSLGQGLGPYEQYF.

The J gene is TRBJ2-5, the V gene TRBV7-2; checking the TCRdb D call of TRBD2 is not possible without DNA. Germline loops: CDR1 SGHTA, CDR2 FQGNSA. The CDR3 runs to 15 residues. This CDR3 is CASSLRGGSLETQYF.

This sequence joins TRBV20-1 and TRBJ2-7; TCRdb selects TRBD2, and the lack of DNA leaves this call unchecked. The V gene's germline CDR1 is DFQATT and CDR2 SNEGSKA (reference sequence). The CDR3 loop spans 15 amino acids. The CDR3 protein is CSAKALAGSSYEQYF.

The chain couples TRBV9 to TRBJ2-3. The V gene's germline CDR1 is SGDLS and CDR2 YYNGEE. CDR3 length: 11 amino acids. CDR3 in amino acids: CASSDSQTQYF.

The J gene is TRBJ1-1, the V gene TRBV4-1; the D call of TRBD1 rests on TCRdb alone, since no DNA is present to check it. The germline gives CDR1 MGHRA, CDR2 YSYEKL. The CDR3 contains 17 residues. CDR3 amino acids: CASSPGDRGQVNTEASF.

The chain employs TRBV20-1 and TRBJ2-5; checking the TCRdb D call of TRBD1 is not possible without DNA. Germline V lookup: CDR1 DFQATT, CDR2 SNEGSKA (reference sequence). The CDR3 has 14 amino acids. The CDR3 spells CSAWHLGGLQTQYF.

The genes are TRBV24-1 and TRBJ1-1; the D call from TCRdb, TRBD1, cannot be confirmed without DNA. CDR3 length: 17 amino acids. Germline values: CDR1 KGHDR, CDR2 SFDVKD. CDR3 sequence: CATSDLRPGALDTEAFF.